The 27 T cell receptor beta chains in this list originate from one sample, sequenced in a study of blood T cell repertoires in COVID-19. The table came from immunoSEQ multiplex PCR; TCRdb's copy has only in-frame clones and leaves some out. There are about 350,000 clones in the sample; 89% occur only once, and under 5% lies in the top ten. Source material: peripheral blood. These receptors were collected from an older woman with COVID-19, enrolled during active disease.

This chain uses TRBV4-1 with TRBJ2-1; 9 nucleotides agree with TRBD2. The CDR3 loop spans 15 amino acids. J gave up 4 bases and V 4 bases, and 5 bases lay outside the gene matches. The germline V gene encodes CDR1 MGHRA and CDR2 YSYEKL. The CDR3 bases are TGCGCCAGCAGCCCTCCGGCGGGGGGGTACAATGAGCAGTTCTTC. Its protein is CASSPPAGGYNEQFF.

The V gene is TRBV2, the J gene TRBJ2-3, with D possibly matching TRBD1 (6 bases). V was pared by 6 bases and J by 3 bases, with 16 bases between. In germline, CDR1 is SNHLY, CDR2 FYNNEI. CDR3 length: 15 amino acids. This CDR3 is CASSADSPKTDTQYF. The CDR3 DNA reads as TGTGCCAGCAGCGCGGACAGCCCCAAGACAGATACGCAGTATTTT.

This chain uses TRBV3-1 (or the pseudogene TRBV3-2) with TRBJ2-7; TRBD2 matches at 10 bases. Germline assignment: CDR1 LGHDT and CDR2 YNNKEL (reference sequence). Trimming at V came to 6 bases and at J to 7 bases, leaving 9 bases not matched to a gene. This CDR3 has 14 amino acids. For the CDR3, the DNA is TGTGCCAGCAGTTCCAGCGGGGGGGCCCGGGAGCAGTACTTC. It translates to CASSSSGGAREQYF.

The chain carries TRBV4-1 and TRBJ1-4; D unclear. Looked up from germline, CDR1 is MGHRA and CDR2 is YSYEKL. V lost 6 bases to trimming and J lost 4 bases, with 18 bases between them. CDR3 length: 16 residues. In DNA form, the CDR3 reads TGCGCCAGCAGTCCCCGAAGGGAGAAATATAATGAAAAACTGTTTTTT. This encodes CASSPRREKYNEKLFF.

The chain joins TRBV13 to TRBJ2-1, with 11 nucleotides matching TRBD2. In germline, CDR1 is PRHDT, CDR2 FYEKMQ (reference sequence). The V gene end was trimmed by 7 bases and the J gene end by 6 bases; junction bases not matched to a gene: 8. CDR3 length: 15 residues. The CDR3 protein is CASTSLAGGGNEQFF. The CDR3, as DNA: TGTGCCAGCACCTCCCTAGCGGGGGGTGGCAATGAGCAGTTCTTC.

This chain joins TRBV27 and TRBJ1-2; the D gene is possibly TRBD1 (6 bases). The CDR3 length is 13 residues. V was shortened by 8 bases and J by 2 bases, with 12 bases between the two germline ends. The V gene's germline CDR1 is MNHEY and CDR2 SMNVEV (reference sequence). CDR3 bases: TGTGCCAGCCAGGGGCAGGGGAACTATGGCTACACCTTC. This codes for CASQGQGNYGYTF.

The chain has TRBV7-9 and TRBJ2-5, with D possibly being TRBD1 (6 bases). V shed 4 bases and J shed 2 bases, with 26 bases lying between them. The length of the CDR3 is 19 residues. Per germline, CDR1 SEHNR and CDR2 FQNEAQ (reference sequence). CDR3 nucleotides: TGTGCCAGCAGCTCCCTTACCGGCCCTGATTACAGGGTTCAAGAGACCCAGTACTTC. Protein sequence: CASSSLTGPDYRVQETQYF.

This clone was detected a few times. The chain joins TRBV2 to TRBJ2-1, with D unclear. Germline assignment: CDR1 SNHLY and CDR2 FYNNEI. The V gene lost 6 bases and the J gene lost 0 bases, with 12 bases spanning the gap. CDR3 length: 15 residues. The CDR3 nucleotides are TGTGCCAGCAGCGTAGAGGATCACTCCTACAATGAGCAGTTCTTC. Encoded protein: CASSVEDHSYNEQFF.

CDR3 amino acids: CASSGGLAGEQYF. In nucleotides, the CDR3 is TGTGCCAGCAGCGGGGGACTAGCGGGCGAGCAGTACTTC. The V call is TRBV7-2, the J call TRBJ2-7; 12 bases match TRBD2. The CDR3 contains 13 residues. Trimming removed 5 bases from V and 6 bases from J; junction bases left unmatched: 2. CDR1 and CDR2 from the germline V gene are SGHTA and FQGNSA.

The rearrangement joins TRBV5-6 to TRBJ2-2; TRBD1 aligns across 8 bases. CDR1 and CDR2 (germline): SGHDT, YYEEEE. The CDR3 has 15 residues. The V and J ends lost 2 bases and 5 bases, in that order; junction bases with no gene match: 5. The CDR3 coding sequence is TGTGCCAGCAGCTTCCCGGGACAGGAGACCGGGGAGCTGTTTTTT. Protein product: CASSFPGQETGELFF. The full variable domain, its missing parts supplied by reference TRBV5-6 and TRBJ2-2, is DAGVTQSPTHLIKTRGQQVTLRCSPKSGHDTVSWYQQALGQGPQFIFQYYEEEERQRGNFPDRFSGHQFPNYSSELNVNALLLGDSALYLCASSFPGQETGELFFGEGSRLTVL.

V gene TRBV2 combines with J gene TRBJ1-5, with D perhaps TRBD1 (6 bases). Germline-derived CDR1 and CDR2 are SNHLY and FYNNEI. This CDR3 comprises 14 residues. V lost 6 bases to trimming and J lost 7 bases, with 16 bases between them. CDR3: CASSGQGREQPQHF. The DNA for the CDR3 is TGTGCCAGCAGCGGCCAGGGGAGGGAACAGCCCCAGCATTTT.

Only one count was recorded for this clone. The chain combines TRBV6-5 with TRBJ1-1, with D possibly TRBD1 on 6 matching bases. CDR3 length: 14 amino acids. Trimming cost V 7 bases and J 4 bases, with 16 bases left between them. Germline V gene lookup returns CDR1 MNHEY and CDR2 SVGAGI. The CDR3 protein is CASTPAGGGTEAFF. The CDR3 DNA reads as TGTGCCAGCACACCGGCGGGGGGCGGCACTGAAGCTTTCTTT.

In its sample, this clone was seen once. V is TRBV7-2 and J is TRBJ2-5; the match to TRBD2 covers 10 bases. With 5 bases clipped from V and 5 bases from J, the junction kept 11 bases outside the gene matches. CDR3 length: 16 amino acids. Germline-derived CDR1 and CDR2 are SGHTA and FQGNSA. The CDR3 DNA follows: TGTGCCAGCAGCCGGAGCCTAAGCGGGGGGGCGGAGACCCAGTACTTC. Translated, it gives CASSRSLSGGAETQYF.

A note on this clone: Within the sample, other DNA sequences also encode this same CDR3. CDR3 amino acids: CASSLGLSTDTQYF. As DNA, the CDR3 is TGCGCCAGCAGCTTGGGTTTAAGCACAGATACGCAGTATTTT. The V and J genes are TRBV5-1 and TRBJ2-3, with D unresolved. The CDR3 covers 14 residues. The V and J ends lost 0 bases and 0 bases respectively, with 5 bases between them. Germline CDR1 SGHRS, CDR2 YFSETQ.

The V call is TRBV19, the J call TRBJ1-5; 8 nucleotides agree with TRBD1. J gave up 0 bases and V 4 bases, and 8 bases lay outside the gene matches. Germline V gene sequence: CDR1 LNHDA, CDR2 SQIVND (reference sequence). This CDR3 is 17 amino acids long. CDR3 in amino acids: CASSNDRGSISNQPQHF. CDR3 sequence (DNA): TGTGCCAGTAGTAACGACAGGGGCAGTATTAGCAATCAGCCCCAGCATTTT.

This clone was detected only once. The same CDR3 can be traced to other DNA sequences in this sample. The chain is built from TRBV7-2 and TRBJ1-5, with TRBD1 identical over 8 bases. The germline CDR1 and CDR2 sequences are SGHTA and FQGNSA. The J segment lost 4 bases and the V segment lost 5 bases, leaving 1 base of the junction unmatched. The CDR3 is 13 amino acids. The CDR3 DNA is TGTGCCAGCAGCCGACAGGGGAATCAGCCCCAGCATTTT. Protein: CASSRQGNQPQHF.

The chain has TRBV28 and TRBJ2-3, with 11 positions matching TRBD1. Trimming cost V 6 bases and J 4 bases; bases outside gene matches: 6. The germline CDR1 and CDR2 sequences are MDHEN and SYDVKM. This CDR3 is built from 15 residues. CDR3 nucleotide sequence: TGTGCCAGCAGCCACGGACAGGGGGCGGCAGATACGCAGTATTTT. Amino acid sequence: CASSHGQGAADTQYF. The full variable domain, its missing parts supplied by reference TRBV28 and TRBJ2-3, is DVKVTQSSRYLVKRTGEKVFLECVQDMDHENMFWYRQDPGLGLRLIYFSYDVKMKEKGDIPEGYSVSREKKERFSLILESASTNQTSMYLCASSHGQGAADTQYFGPGTRLTVL.

This clone has more than one count but fewer than ten. V gene TRBV28 combines with J gene TRBJ1-6, with D hard to call. The CDR3 consists of 19 residues. Between the trimmed V and J ends, which lost 5 bases and 8 bases, there was a span of 28 bases. Germline V gives CDR1 MDHEN, CDR2 SYDVKM. The CDR3 coding sequence is TGTGCCAGCAGTCCACCCTTGGTTGTAGGTGTAGCCTCATATTCACCCCTCCACTTT. It codes for CASSPPLVVGVASYSPLHF.

The chain is built from TRBV9 and TRBJ2-7, with D possibly being TRBD1 (5 bases). Trimming took off 4 bases at V and 3 bases at J, with 14 bases between the two ends. From germline, CDR1 is SGDLS and CDR2 YYNGEE. The CDR3 runs 14 residues. CDR3 in amino acids: CASSPTLRDYEQYF. As DNA, the CDR3 is TGTGCCAGCAGCCCCACACTCAGGGACTACGAGCAGTACTTC.

This chain connects TRBV6-1 to TRBJ2-7, with D possibly TRBD2 on 7 matching bases. V was shortened by 1 base and J by 3 bases, with 19 bases between the two germline ends. Germline CDR1 is MNHNS and CDR2 is SASEGT. This CDR3 region has 17 residues. The CDR3 bases are TGTGCCAGCAGTGAAGTGGATGTGGGGGGGGGCCGCTACGAGCAGTACTTC. Its protein is CASSEVDVGGGRYEQYF.

The chain combines TRBV6-5 with TRBJ2-7; TRBD1 aligns across 7 bases. The length of the CDR3 is 13 residues. Unmatched junction bases numbered 8, after V lost 6 bases and J lost 6 bases. Germline V CDR1 and CDR2: MNHEY, SVGAGI. CDR3 sequence reads: CASRLGQITEQYF. In DNA form, the CDR3 reads TGTGCCAGCAGGTTGGGACAGATAACCGAGCAGTACTTC.

The chain has TRBV24-1 and TRBJ1-4, with 10 bases aligning to TRBD1. Germline CDR1 KGHDR, CDR2 SFDVKD. The CDR3 loop spans 15 amino acids. With 3 bases clipped from V and 4 bases from J, the junction kept 1 base outside the gene matches. CDR3 sequence reads: CATSDGDRGNEKLFF. Written as DNA, the CDR3 is TGTGCCACCAGTGATGGGGACAGGGGTAATGAAAAACTGTTTTTT.

The J gene is TRBJ2-3, the V gene TRBV9, with D perhaps matching TRBD2 (6 bases). The ends were cut back, 0 bases at V and 8 bases at J, with 10 bases in the middle. The CDR3 has 13 residues. Germline CDR1 is SGDLS and CDR2 is YYNGEE. DNA for the CDR3: TGTGCCAGCAGCGTAGTTCGGGGGTCTACGCAGTATTTT. This codes for CASSVVRGSTQYF.

This clone has a single count. The V call is TRBV3-1 (or the pseudogene TRBV3-2), the J call TRBJ2-5; tentative D call: TRBD1 (5 bases). V was cut by 4 bases and J by 1 base, with 10 bases left in between. CDR1 LGHDT and CDR2 YNNKEL come from the germline V gene (reference sequence). The CDR3 runs to 14 residues. CDR3 nucleotides: TGTGCCAGCAGCCGAAGGACAACCCAAGAGACCCAGTACTTC. Its protein product is CASSRRTTQETQYF.

The V and J genes are TRBV2 and TRBJ1-6, with no clear D. The CDR3 totals 15 residues. V lost 6 bases to trimming and J lost 5 bases, with 14 bases between them. From germline, CDR1 is SNHLY and CDR2 FYNNEI. CDR3 sequence (DNA): TGTGCCAGCAGGGCCCGGGAGCCCCATAATTCACCCCTCCACTTT. Translated, it gives CASRAREPHNSPLHF.

The chain employs TRBV7-9 and TRBJ1-5; 7 positions agree with TRBD1. V shed 5 bases, J shed 5 bases, and the junction held 6 bases outside the gene matches. CDR3 length: 14 residues. Germline V gene data show CDR1 as SEHNR and CDR2 as FQNEAQ (reference sequence). CDR3 DNA sequence: TGTGCCAGCAGCCGAGGGGGCAGGGATCAGCCCCAGCATTTT. Translated, it gives CASSRGGRDQPQHF.

The V and J genes are TRBV6-1 and TRBJ1-2; D possibly corresponds to TRBD1 (5 bases). This CDR3 is built from 16 residues. Looked up from germline, CDR1 is MNHNS and CDR2 is SASEGT. V gave up 3 bases and J gave up 7 bases, with 21 bases separating them. The chain's CDR3 is CASSESRPEVRGGYTF. The CDR3 nucleotides are TGTGCCAGCAGTGAGTCACGACCGGAAGTAAGGGGTGGCTACACCTTC.